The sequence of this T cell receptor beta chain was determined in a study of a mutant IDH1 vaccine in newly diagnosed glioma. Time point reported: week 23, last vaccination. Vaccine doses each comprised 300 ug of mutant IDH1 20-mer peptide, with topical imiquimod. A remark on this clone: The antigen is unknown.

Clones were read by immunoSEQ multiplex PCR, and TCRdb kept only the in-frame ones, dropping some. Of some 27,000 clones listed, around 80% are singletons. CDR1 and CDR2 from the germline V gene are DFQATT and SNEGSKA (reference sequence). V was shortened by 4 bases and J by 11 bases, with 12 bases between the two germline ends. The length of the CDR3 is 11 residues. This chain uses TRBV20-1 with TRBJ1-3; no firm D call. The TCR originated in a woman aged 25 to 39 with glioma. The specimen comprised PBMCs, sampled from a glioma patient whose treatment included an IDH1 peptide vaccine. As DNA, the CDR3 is TGCAGTGCTACAGCCTTGAACGCCATATATTTT. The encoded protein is CSATALNAIYF.